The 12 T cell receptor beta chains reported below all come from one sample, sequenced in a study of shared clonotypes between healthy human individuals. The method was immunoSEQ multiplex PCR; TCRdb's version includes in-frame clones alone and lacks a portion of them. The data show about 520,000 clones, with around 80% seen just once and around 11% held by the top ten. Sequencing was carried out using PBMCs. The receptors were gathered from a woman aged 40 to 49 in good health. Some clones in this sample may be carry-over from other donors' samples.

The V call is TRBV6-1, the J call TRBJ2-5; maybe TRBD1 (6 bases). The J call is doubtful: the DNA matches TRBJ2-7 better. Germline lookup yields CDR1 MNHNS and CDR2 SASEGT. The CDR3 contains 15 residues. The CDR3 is CASRSRGQGSYEQYF. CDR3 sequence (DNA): TGTGCCAGTAGAAGCAGGGGTCAAGGATCCTACGAGCAGTACTTC.

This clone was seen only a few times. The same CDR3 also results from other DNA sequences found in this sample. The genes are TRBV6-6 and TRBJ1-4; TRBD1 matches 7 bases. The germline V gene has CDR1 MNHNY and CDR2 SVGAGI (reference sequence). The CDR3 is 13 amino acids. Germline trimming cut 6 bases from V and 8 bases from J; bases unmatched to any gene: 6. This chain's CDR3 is CASRQGNREKLFF. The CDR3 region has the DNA TGTGCCAGCAGACAGGGGAATCGGGAAAAACTGTTTTTT.

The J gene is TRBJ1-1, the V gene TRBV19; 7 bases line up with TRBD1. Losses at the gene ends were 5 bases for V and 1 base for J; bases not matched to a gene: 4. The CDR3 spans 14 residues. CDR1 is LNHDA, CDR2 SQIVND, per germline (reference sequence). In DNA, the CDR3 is TGTGCCAGTAGTCTCACAGGGGAGAACACTGAAGCTTTCTTT. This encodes CASSLTGENTEAFF.

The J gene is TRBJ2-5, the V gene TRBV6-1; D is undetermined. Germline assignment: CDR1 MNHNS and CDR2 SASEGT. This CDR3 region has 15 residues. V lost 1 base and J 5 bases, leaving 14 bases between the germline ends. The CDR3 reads CASSEEDGPHETQYF. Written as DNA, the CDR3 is TGTGCCAGCAGTGAAGAGGACGGACCCCATGAGACCCAGTACTTC.

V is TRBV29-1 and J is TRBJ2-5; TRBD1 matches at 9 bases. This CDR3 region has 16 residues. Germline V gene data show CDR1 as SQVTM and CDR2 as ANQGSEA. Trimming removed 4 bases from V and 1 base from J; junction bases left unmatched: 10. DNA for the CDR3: TGCAGCGTTGCCCCTGGGACAGGGTACCTCCAAGAGACCCAGTACTTC. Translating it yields CSVAPGTGYLQETQYF.

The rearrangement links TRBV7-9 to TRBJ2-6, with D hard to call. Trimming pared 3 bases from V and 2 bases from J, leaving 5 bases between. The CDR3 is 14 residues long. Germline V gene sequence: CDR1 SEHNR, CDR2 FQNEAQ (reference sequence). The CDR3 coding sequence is TGTGCCAGCAGCTTTACCGCTGGGGCCAACGTCCTGACTTTC. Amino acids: CASSFTAGANVLTF.

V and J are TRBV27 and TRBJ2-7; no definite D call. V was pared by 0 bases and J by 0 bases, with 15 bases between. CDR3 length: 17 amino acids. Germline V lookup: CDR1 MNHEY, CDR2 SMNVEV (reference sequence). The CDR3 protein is CASSLSWRPSSSYEQYF. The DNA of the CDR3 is TGTGCCAGCAGTTTATCGTGGCGGCCGTCGAGCTCCTACGAGCAGTACTTC.

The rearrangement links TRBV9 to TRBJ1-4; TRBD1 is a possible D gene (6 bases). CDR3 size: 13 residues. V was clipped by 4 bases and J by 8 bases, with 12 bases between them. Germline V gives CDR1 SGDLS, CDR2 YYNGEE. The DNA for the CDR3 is TGTGCCAGCAGCTCATTAGGGGGGGAAAAACTGTTTTTT. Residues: CASSSLGGEKLFF. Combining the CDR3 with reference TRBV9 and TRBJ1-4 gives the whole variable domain DSGVTQTPKHLITATGQRVTLRCSPRSGDLSVYWYQQSLDQGLQFLIQYYNGEERAKGNILERFSAQQFPDLHSELNLSSLELGDSALYFCASSSLGGEKLFFGSGTQLSVL.

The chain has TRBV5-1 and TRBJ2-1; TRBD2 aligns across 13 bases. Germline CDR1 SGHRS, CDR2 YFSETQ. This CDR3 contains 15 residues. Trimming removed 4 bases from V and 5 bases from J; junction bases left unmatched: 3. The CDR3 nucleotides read TGCGCCAGCAGCGTACTAGCGGGAGGGGACAATGAGCAGTTCTTC. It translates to CASSVLAGGDNEQFF. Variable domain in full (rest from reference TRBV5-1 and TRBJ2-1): KAGVTQTPRYLIKTRGQQVTLSCSPISGHRSVSWYQQTPGQGLQFLFEYFSETQRNKGNFPGRFSGRQFSNSRSEMNVSTLELGDSALYLCASSVLAGGDNEQFFGPGTRLTVL.

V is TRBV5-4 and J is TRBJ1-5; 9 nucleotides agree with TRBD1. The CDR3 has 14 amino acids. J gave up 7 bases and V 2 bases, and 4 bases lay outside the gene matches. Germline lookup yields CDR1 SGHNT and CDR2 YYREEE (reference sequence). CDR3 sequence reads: CASSFRTGAQPQHF. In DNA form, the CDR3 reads TGTGCCAGCAGCTTTCGGACAGGGGCCCAGCCCCAGCATTTT.

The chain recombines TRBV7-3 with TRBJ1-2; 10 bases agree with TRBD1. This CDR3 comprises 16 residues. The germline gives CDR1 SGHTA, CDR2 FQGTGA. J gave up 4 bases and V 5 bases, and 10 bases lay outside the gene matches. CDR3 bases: TGTGCCAGCAGCCCGAAGGGGACAGGGGTAACCTATGGCTACACCTTC. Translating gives CASSPKGTGVTYGYTF.

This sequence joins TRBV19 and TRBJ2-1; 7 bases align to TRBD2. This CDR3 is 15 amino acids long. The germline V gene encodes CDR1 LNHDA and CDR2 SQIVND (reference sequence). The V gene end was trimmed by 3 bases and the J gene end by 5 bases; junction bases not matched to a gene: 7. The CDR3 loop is CASSMGSGPNNEQFF. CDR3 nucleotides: TGTGCCAGTAGTATGGGTAGCGGGCCCAACAATGAGCAGTTCTTC.